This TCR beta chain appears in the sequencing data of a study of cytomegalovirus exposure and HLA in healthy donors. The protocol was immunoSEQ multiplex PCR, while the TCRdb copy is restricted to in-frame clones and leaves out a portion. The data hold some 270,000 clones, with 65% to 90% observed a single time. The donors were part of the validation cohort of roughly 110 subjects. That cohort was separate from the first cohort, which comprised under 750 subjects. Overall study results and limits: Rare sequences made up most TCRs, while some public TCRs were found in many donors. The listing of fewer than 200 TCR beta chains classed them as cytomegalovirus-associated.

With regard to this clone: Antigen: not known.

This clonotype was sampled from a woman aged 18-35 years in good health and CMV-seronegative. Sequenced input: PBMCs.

The CDR3 spells CASSQGQAEGEQYF. The CDR3 bases are TGCGCCAGCAGCCAAGGCCAGGCCGAGGGCGAGCAGTACTTC. J is TRBJ2-7 and V is TRBV4-3; tentatively, D is TRBD2 (5 bases). The CDR3 covers 14 residues. The germline gives CDR1 LGHNA, CDR2 YSLEER. The V gene lost 1 base and the J gene lost 6 bases, with 13 bases spanning the gap.